A single sample gave rise to the 23 T cell receptor beta chains below, sequenced in a study of a mutant IDH1 vaccine in newly diagnosed glioma. The time point here: week 23, last vaccination. The vaccine gave 300 ug of a 20-mer mutant IDH1 peptide subcutaneously per dose. These TCRs are of unknown antigen specificity. Clones were read by immunoSEQ multiplex PCR, and TCRdb kept only the in-frame ones, dropping some. This sample has tens of thousands of clones, with approximately 87% found just once. This specimen consisted of PBMCs, obtained from a glioma patient whose treatment included an IDH1 peptide vaccine. These receptors were obtained from a man aged 35 to 55 with glioma.

Here the CDR3 reads CASSSTTGLARETQYF. The CDR3 DNA is TGTGCCAGCAGCTCAACGACGGGACTAGCTAGGGAGACCCAGTACTTC. The chain employs TRBV9 and TRBJ2-5, with 9 bases matching TRBD2. CDR3 length: 16 amino acids. Germline values: CDR1 SGDLS, CDR2 YYNGEE. Trimming cost V 4 bases and J 5 bases; bases outside gene matches: 12.

This chain joins TRBV5-6 and TRBJ2-5; either TRBD1 or TRBD2 may fit D (6 bases each). This CDR3 contains 13 residues. Trimming shortened V by 3 bases and J by 4 bases, and 10 bases separated the two germline ends. Germline CDR1 is SGHDT and CDR2 is YYEEEE. The CDR3 DNA follows: TGTGCCAGCAGCTGGGGGCGGGGAGAGACCCAGTACTTC. It codes for CASSWGRGETQYF. Full variable domain (rest looked up from reference TRBV5-6 and TRBJ2-5): DAGVTQSPTHLIKTRGQQVTLRCSPKSGHDTVSWYQQALGQGPQFIFQYYEEEERQRGNFPDRFSGHQFPNYSSELNVNALLLGDSALYLCASSWGRGETQYFGPGTRLLVL.

V is TRBV5-1 and J is TRBJ2-5; 8 bases align to TRBD2. This CDR3 spans 16 amino acids. CDR1 is SGHRS and CDR2 is YFSETQ in the germline V gene. V lost 0 bases to trimming and J lost 5 bases; unmatched junction nucleotides: 9. CDR3 loop: CASSLDQREFMETQYF. CDR3 nucleotides: TGCGCCAGCAGCTTGGACCAGCGGGAGTTTATGGAGACCCAGTACTTC.

The V call is TRBV6-5, the J call TRBJ2-3; TRBD2 might be the D (6 bases). In germline, CDR1 is MNHEY, CDR2 SVGAGI. Trimming cost V 6 bases and J 0 bases, with 13 bases left between them. There are 15 residues in the CDR3. CDR3 coding DNA: TGTGCCAGCAGCCTGGGGAGCGGGAGCACAGATACGCAGTATTTT. This sequence encodes CASSLGSGSTDTQYF.

V is TRBV7-2 and J is TRBJ2-5; D not certain. V was pared by 3 bases and J by 1 base, with 12 bases between. The CDR3 covers 15 residues. Germline CDR1 reads SGHTA; CDR2 reads FQGNSA. The CDR3, as DNA: TGTGCCAGCAGCTTCGGTAGCTCTCCCCAAGAGACCCAGTACTTC. Protein product: CASSFGSSPQETQYF.

The genes are TRBV9 and TRBJ2-7; 9 bases line up with TRBD1. The CDR3 length is 14 residues. V lost 4 bases and J lost 1; bases outside the gene matches: 3. In germline, CDR1 is SGDLS, CDR2 YYNGEE. Written as DNA, the CDR3 is TGTGCCAGCAGCACGACAGGGGGATCCTACGAGCAGTACTTC. This codes for CASSTTGGSYEQYF.

The genes are TRBV9 and TRBJ2-7; 12 bases agree with TRBD1. V shed 0 bases and J 9 bases; nucleotides not matched to a gene: 7. Germline lookup yields CDR1 SGDLS and CDR2 YYNGEE. This CDR3 is 15 amino acids long. The CDR3 protein is CASSVGTGTGGSQYF. The DNA for the CDR3 is TGTGCCAGCAGCGTAGGGACCGGGACAGGGGGCTCGCAGTACTTC.

The chain has TRBV28 and TRBJ2-7; the D gene is possibly TRBD1 (5 bases). The V gene lost 0 bases and the J gene lost 5 bases, with 14 bases spanning the gap. Germline CDR1 MDHEN, CDR2 SYDVKM. The CDR3 covers 15 residues. CDR3 residues: CASSLWGRENDEQYF. CDR3 sequence (DNA): TGTGCCAGCAGTTTATGGGGCAGGGAAAACGACGAGCAGTACTTC.

CDR3: CASSVDREYGYTF. The CDR3 DNA reads as TGTGCCAGCAGTGTTGACAGGGAATATGGCTACACCTTC. The rearrangement joins TRBV6-1 to TRBJ1-2, with 7 bases lining up with TRBD1. Germline CDR1 is MNHNS and CDR2 is SASEGT. The CDR3 has 13 amino acids. V dropped 4 bases and J dropped 5; count of bases not matched to a gene: 4.

V and J are TRBV13 and TRBJ2-7; D perhaps matches TRBD2 (5 bases). The CDR3 is made up of 14 amino acids. Germline CDR1 and CDR2: PRHDT and FYEKMQ (reference sequence). V was clipped by 0 bases and J by 5 bases, with 11 bases between them. In nucleotides, the CDR3 is TGTGCCAGCAGCTTAGGTGAGGGATATAACGAGCAGTACTTC. This gives the protein CASSLGEGYNEQYF.

This chain connects TRBV18 to TRBJ1-1; 8 nucleotides match TRBD1. V shed 4 bases and J 5 bases; nucleotides not matched to a gene: 6. CDR3 size: 14 residues. Per germline, CDR1 KGHSH and CDR2 LQKENI. The CDR3 loop reads CASSQADRGTEAFF. CDR3 nucleotides: TGTGCCAGCTCACAGGCTGACAGGGGTACTGAAGCTTTCTTT.

This chain uses TRBV6-6 with TRBJ2-7; TRBD2 aligns across 7 bases. J lost 3 bases, V lost 10 bases, and 6 bases had no gene match. Germline lookup yields CDR1 MNHNY and CDR2 SVGAGI (reference sequence). The CDR3 spans 12 residues. This chain's CDR3 is CATRGGNYEQYF. DNA of the CDR3: TGTGCCACCCGGGGAGGGAACTACGAGCAGTACTTC.

In DNA, the CDR3 is TGCGCCAGCAGCCAAGAGGCAAAGGAAGGGACCATGCAGTTCTTC. It specifies CASSQEAKEGTMQFF. The chain recombines TRBV4-3 with TRBJ2-1; D tentatively reads TRBD1 or TRBD2 (5 bases each). Germline V gene sequence: CDR1 LGHNA, CDR2 YSLEER. CDR3 length: 15 amino acids. Between the trimmed V and J ends, which lost 0 bases and 12 bases, there was a span of 18 bases.

The rearrangement links TRBV6-5 to TRBJ2-7, with TRBD1 identical over 8 bases. Germline CDR1 MNHEY, CDR2 SVGAGI. The V segment lost 6 bases and the J segment 5 bases; nucleotides outside the gene matches: 6. The CDR3 runs 13 residues. CDR3 residues: CASRTSDRDEQYF. The CDR3 DNA follows: TGTGCCAGCAGAACCTCGGACAGGGACGAGCAGTACTTC.

V gene TRBV12-5 combines with J gene TRBJ2-3, with D maybe TRBD2 (5 bases). The V and J ends lost 1 base and 4 bases respectively, with 18 bases between them. Germline V gene lookup returns CDR1 LGHNT and CDR2 FRNRAP. The CDR3 extends over 17 amino acids. CDR3 protein: CASGLGLAGWGSDTQYF. DNA of the CDR3: TGTGCTAGTGGTTTGGGTTTGGCGGGCTGGGGTTCAGATACGCAGTATTTT.

The V call is TRBV6-5, the J call TRBJ2-3; maybe TRBD1 (6 bases). This CDR3 is 13 amino acids long. Per germline, CDR1 MNHEY and CDR2 SVGAGI. V lost 10 bases and J lost 2, with 13 bases in between. CDR3 in DNA: TGTGCCATACGACAGGACAACACAGATACGCAGTATTTT. It specifies CAIRQDNTDTQYF.

The chain joins TRBV7-9 to TRBJ2-1; TRBD1 aligns across 7 bases. With V trimmed by 2 bases and J by 10 bases, 2 bases remained unmatched. The CDR3 length is 12 residues. The germline CDR1 and CDR2 sequences are SEHNR and FQNEAQ (reference sequence). The CDR3 DNA sequence: TGTGCCAGCAGCTTATCAGGGGGAGAGCAGTTCTTC. This encodes CASSLSGGEQFF. The full variable domain, with the rest looked up from reference TRBV7-9 and TRBJ2-1, is DTGVSQNPRHKITKRGQNVTFRCDPISEHNRLYWYRQTLGQGPEFLTYFQNEAQLEKSRLLSDRFSAERPKGSFSTLEIQRTEQGDSAMYLCASSLSGGEQFFGPGTRLTVL.

The chain combines TRBV4-1 with TRBJ1-4, with 7 positions matching TRBD1. Germline CDR1 is MGHRA and CDR2 is YSYEKL. Trimming took 2 bases from V and 5 from J; bases not matched to a gene: 8. The CDR3 sequence is 16 residues long. CDR3 bases: TGCGCCAGCAGCCAACGAGGACAGGTAACAAATGAAAAACTGTTTTTT. Translation: CASSQRGQVTNEKLFF.

The chain has TRBV7-7 and TRBJ2-5; D not resolved. Germline V CDR1 and CDR2: SSHAT, FNYEAQ (reference sequence). The CDR3 is 13 amino acids. V dropped 5 bases and J dropped 0 bases, with 7 bases sitting between them. This chain's CDR3 is CASSRGYQETQYF. CDR3 DNA: TGTGCCAGCAGCCGTGGATACCAAGAGACCCAGTACTTC. Full variable domain (remainder filled in from reference TRBV7-7 and TRBJ2-5): GAGVSQSPRYKVTKRGQDVTLRCDPISSHATLYWYQQALGQGPEFLTYFNYEAQPDKSGLPSDRFSAERPEGSISTLTIQRTEQRDSAMYRCASSRGYQETQYFGPGTRLLVL.

The chain carries TRBV5-1 and TRBJ2-3; no reliable D call. Germline V gene sequence: CDR1 SGHRS, CDR2 YFSETQ. V lost 0 bases to trimming and J lost 2 bases, with 13 bases between them. The CDR3 covers 16 residues. For the CDR3, the DNA is TGCGCCAGCAGCTTGGAGGGCGGTTCCTTCACAGATACGCAGTATTTT. This codes for CASSLEGGSFTDTQYF. Full variable domain (missing parts from reference TRBV5-1 and TRBJ2-3): KAGVTQTPRYLIKTRGQQVTLSCSPISGHRSVSWYQQTPGQGLQFLFEYFSETQRNKGNFPGRFSGRQFSNSRSEMNVSTLELGDSALYLCASSLEGGSFTDTQYFGPGTRLTVL.

The chain joins TRBV29-1 to TRBJ1-2; D gene ambiguous. The CDR3 length is 9 residues. Trimming shortened V by 6 bases and J by 2 bases, and 1 base separated the two germline ends. Germline V gene sequence: CDR1 SQVTM, CDR2 ANQGSEA. DNA for the CDR3: TGCAGCGTCAACTATGGCTACACCTTC. This gives the protein CSVNYGYTF.

This rearrangement joins TRBV4-3 to TRBJ1-2; no definite D call. Germline CDR1 reads LGHNA; CDR2 reads YSLEER. With 1 base removed from V and 8 bases from J, the gap between germline ends came to 8 bases. The length of the CDR3 is 12 residues. The CDR3, as DNA: TGCGCCAGCAGCCAAGGGGGAGGCGGCTACACCTTC. Encoded protein: CASSQGGGGYTF.

Comments on this clone: Other DNA variants within this sample encode the same CDR3. The rearrangement uses TRBV14 and TRBJ2-2, with 10 bases aligning to TRBD2. The V gene end was trimmed by 3 bases and the J gene end by 0 bases; junction bases not matched to a gene: 1. The CDR3 is 16 residues long. Germline V gene sequence: CDR1 SGHDN, CDR2 FVKESK. The CDR3 region has the DNA TGTGCCAGCAGCCACCTAGCGGGAGCGAACACCGGGGAGCTGTTTTTT. It yields the protein CASSHLAGANTGELFF.